The 19 T cell receptor beta chains below all came from one sample that was sequenced in a study of T cell changes during pregnancy in multiple sclerosis. Clones were sequenced by immunoSEQ multiplex PCR, and TCRdb holds only the in-frame ones, with some missing. The sample consists of approximately 90,000 clones, 91% of them appearing once. The sequencing here drew on peripheral blood, taken after pregnancy. The receptors derive from a female donor in good health, enrolled as a control in a pregnancy study.

The chain is built from TRBV5-4 and TRBJ1-2; no clear D gene. V lost 3 bases, J lost 3 bases, and 12 bases lay in between. The germline V gene encodes CDR1 SGHNT and CDR2 YYREEE (reference sequence). This CDR3 has 14 residues. CDR3 sequence: CASSSERDYYGYTF. The CDR3 DNA is TGTGCCAGCAGCTCCGAGAGAGATTACTATGGCTACACCTTC.

This clone is a singleton in its sample. The chain combines TRBV7-2 with TRBJ1-1; a weak D match, TRBD1 (5 bases). The CDR3 covers 16 residues. With 5 bases removed from V and 5 bases from J, the gap between germline ends came to 21 bases. In germline, CDR1 is SGHTA, CDR2 FQGNSA. The CDR3 DNA is TGTGCCAGCAGCCCCCAAGGAGGGCAGGGTGTGACTGAAGCTTTCTTT. The encoded protein is CASSPQGGQGVTEAFF.

This chain links TRBV5-6 with TRBJ2-4; 8 bases line up with TRBD1. The V segment lost 4 bases and the J segment 2 bases; nucleotides outside the gene matches: 2. The CDR3 consists of 14 residues. Germline CDR1 is SGHDT and CDR2 is YYEEEE. CDR3 loop: CASSRQGSKNIQYF. The CDR3 nucleotides are TGTGCCAGCAGCCGACAGGGGTCCAAAAACATTCAGTACTTC. Combining the CDR3 with reference TRBV5-6 and TRBJ2-4 gives the whole variable domain DAGVTQSPTHLIKTRGQQVTLRCSPKSGHDTVSWYQQALGQGPQFIFQYYEEEERQRGNFPDRFSGHQFPNYSSELNVNALLLGDSALYLCASSRQGSKNIQYFGAGTRLSVL.

The CDR3 spells CASSSQGIIAEAFF. CDR3 sequence (DNA): TGTGCCAGCAGCTCACAGGGGATCATCGCTGAAGCTTTCTTT. The chain recombines TRBV7-2 with TRBJ1-1; 7 bases match TRBD1. V trimming: 4 bases; J trimming: 6 bases; junction bases outside the gene matches: 8. The CDR3 extends over 14 amino acids. Germline V lookup: CDR1 SGHTA, CDR2 FQGNSA.

J is TRBJ1-1 and V is TRBV6-5, with 8 bases lining up with TRBD1. V shed 11 bases, J shed 5 bases, and the junction held 7 bases outside the gene matches. The CDR3 extends over 12 amino acids. Germline V lookup: CDR1 MNHEY, CDR2 SVGAGI. The CDR3 protein is CACQGAGTEAFF. In DNA form, the CDR3 reads TGTGCCTGCCAGGGGGCGGGGACTGAAGCTTTCTTT.

This rearrangement joins TRBV9 to TRBJ2-6, with 7 bases matching TRBD1. The germline V gene has CDR1 SGDLS and CDR2 YYNGEE. Germline trimming cut 4 bases from V and 0 bases from J; bases unmatched to any gene: 10. The CDR3 consists of 18 residues. CDR3 in amino acids: CASSSLRQGVSGANVLTF. Written as DNA, the CDR3 is TGTGCCAGCAGCTCCCTACGACAGGGAGTCTCTGGGGCCAACGTCCTGACTTTC.

This rearrangement joins TRBV28 to TRBJ2-2; D is undetermined. The length of the CDR3 is 11 residues. V lost 6 bases and J lost 8, with 7 bases in between. Germline lookup yields CDR1 MDHEN and CDR2 SYDVKM. CDR3 region: CASSSLGELFF. CDR3 sequence (DNA): TGTGCCAGCAGCTCTTTGGGGGAGCTGTTTTTT.

This CDR3 reads CASRQGGGELFF. CDR3 in DNA: TGTGCCAGCAGGCAGGGGGGCGGGGAGCTGTTTTTT. The chain is built from TRBV6-5 and TRBJ2-2; perhaps TRBD1 as D (7 bases). V lost 6 bases and J 7 bases, leaving 9 bases between the germline ends. CDR1 MNHEY and CDR2 SVGAGI come from the germline V gene. CDR3 length equals 12 residues.

There are a few counts of this clone. The chain links TRBV28 to TRBJ2-7, with 7 bases that match TRBD2. The CDR3 totals 17 residues. Germline CDR1 is MDHEN and CDR2 is SYDVKM. J was trimmed by 3 bases and V by 5 bases; bases with no gene match: 16. Here the CDR3 DNA reads TGTGCCAGCAGTCTTACCGTGGTTGCGGGGGTGAACTACGAGCAGTACTTC. It encodes CASSLTVVAGVNYEQYF.

V is TRBV2 and J is TRBJ1-1; possible D gene TRBD1, 5 bases. Germline loops: CDR1 SNHLY, CDR2 FYNNEI. The CDR3 is 14 amino acids. Trimming stripped 8 bases from V and 1 base from J, with 14 bases between. In DNA form, the CDR3 reads TGTGCCAGCGGAATCCGGCAGGGGAACACTGAAGCTTTCTTT. Encoded protein: CASGIRQGNTEAFF.

The chain recombines TRBV4-2 with TRBJ1-5; a weak D match, TRBD1 (5 bases). V was clipped by 1 base and J by 3 bases, with 10 bases between them. Looked up from germline, CDR1 is LGHNA and CDR2 is YNFKEQ. The CDR3 has 15 amino acids. The CDR3 reads CASSQVSRDNQPQHF. CDR3 DNA sequence: TGTGCCAGCAGCCAAGTGTCCAGGGACAATCAGCCCCAGCATTTT.

Comments on this clone: This same CDR3 is encoded by further DNA sequences in the sample. The J gene is TRBJ2-3, the V gene TRBV7-2, with 7 bases lining up with TRBD1. Germline V gives CDR1 SGHTA, CDR2 FQGNSA. Trimming at V came to 5 bases and at J to 1 base, leaving 6 bases not matched to a gene. This CDR3 comprises 15 residues. The DNA of the CDR3 is TGTGCCAGCAGCCTGGCAGGACAGGGCACAGATACGCAGTATTTT. The encoded protein is CASSLAGQGTDTQYF.

V and J are TRBV28 and TRBJ1-4; D gene uncertain. The V and J ends lost 5 bases and 3 bases respectively, with 13 bases between them. The germline gives CDR1 MDHEN, CDR2 SYDVKM. The CDR3 is made up of 15 amino acids. The CDR3 here is CASSPLPGANEKLFF. In DNA form, the CDR3 reads TGTGCCAGCAGTCCACTCCCGGGAGCTAATGAAAAACTGTTTTTT.

CDR3 sequence: CASSPVEARNTEAFF. The CDR3 DNA follows: TGTGCCAGCAGCCCAGTAGAGGCTCGGAACACTGAAGCTTTCTTT. The J gene is TRBJ1-1, the V gene TRBV4-2; D is unclear. Germline lookup yields CDR1 LGHNA and CDR2 YNFKEQ. Trimming took off 4 bases at V and 1 base at J, with 13 bases between the two ends. This CDR3 comprises 15 residues.

The rearrangement uses TRBV9 and TRBJ2-3; no clear D. V shed 2 bases and J shed 0 bases, with 7 bases lying between them. Germline CDR1 SGDLS, CDR2 YYNGEE. The CDR3 is 14 amino acids. This CDR3 reads CASSVKASTDTQYF. The CDR3 DNA sequence: TGTGCCAGCAGCGTGAAAGCTAGCACAGATACGCAGTATTTT.

The chain has TRBV5-1 and TRBJ1-1; 7 bases line up with TRBD1. The germline V gene has CDR1 SGHRS and CDR2 YFSETQ. The CDR3 is 15 amino acids. J gave up 0 bases and V 2 bases, and 4 bases lay outside the gene matches. CDR3 sequence (DNA): TGCGCCAGCAGCTTAACGGGACAGATGAACACTGAAGCTTTCTTT. This encodes CASSLTGQMNTEAFF.

The rearrangement joins TRBV7-2 to TRBJ1-2; D is possibly TRBD1 (6 bases). The germline V and J ends were trimmed by 3 bases and 5 bases, with 25 bases remaining between them. The CDR3 runs 18 residues. Germline V gives CDR1 SGHTA, CDR2 FQGNSA. The chain's CDR3 is CASSFVAGWQGIRYGYTF. The CDR3 DNA reads as TGTGCCAGCAGCTTTGTGGCTGGGTGGCAGGGGATTAGGTATGGCTACACCTTC.

V usage is TRBV7-9 and J usage is TRBJ1-2; no reliable D call. The germline gives CDR1 SEHNR, CDR2 FQNEAQ (reference sequence). The CDR3 totals 14 residues. With 5 bases removed from V and 1 base from J, the gap between germline ends came to 11 bases. The CDR3 spells CASSLTEVNYGYTF. The CDR3 DNA reads TGTGCCAGCAGCCTGACGGAGGTTAACTATGGCTACACCTTC.

This clone was observed a handful of times. The chain couples TRBV11-2 to TRBJ2-7; TRBD1 matches at 7 bases. Germline trimming cut 5 bases from V and 3 bases from J; bases unmatched to any gene: 22. Germline V lookup: CDR1 SGHAT, CDR2 FQNNGV. CDR3 length: 19 amino acids. CDR3 nucleotide sequence: TGTGCCAGCAGCCCCGATTCGGGACAGAGGAGATCGGGCATCTACGAGCAGTACTTC. The encoded protein is CASSPDSGQRRSGIYEQYF.